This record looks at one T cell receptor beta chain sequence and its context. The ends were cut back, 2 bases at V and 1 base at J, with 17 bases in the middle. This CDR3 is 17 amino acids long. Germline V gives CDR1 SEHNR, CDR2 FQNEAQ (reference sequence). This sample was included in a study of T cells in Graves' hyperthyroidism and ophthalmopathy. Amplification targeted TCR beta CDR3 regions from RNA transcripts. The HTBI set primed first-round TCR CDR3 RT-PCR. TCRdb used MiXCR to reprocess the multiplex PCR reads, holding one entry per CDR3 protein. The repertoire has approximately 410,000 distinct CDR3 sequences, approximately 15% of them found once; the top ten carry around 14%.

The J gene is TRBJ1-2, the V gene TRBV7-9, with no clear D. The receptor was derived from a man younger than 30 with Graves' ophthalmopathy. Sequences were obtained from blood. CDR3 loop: CASSLKSREYFNYGYTF. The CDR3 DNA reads TGTGCCAGCAGCTTAAAGTCTCGGGAGTACTTTAACTATGGCTACACCTTC.